The rows below give T cell receptor beta chains drawn from one sample of a study of post-analysis software for immune sequencing data. TCRdb itself ran the PCR reads through MiXCR, one entry per CDR3 protein. The sample consists of roughly 540,000 distinct CDR3 sequences, about a third of them appearing once. Sequencing used blood. All receptors come from a girl aged 2-17 years with multiple sclerosis. CDR3s include the opening cysteine and the closing phenylalanine or tryptophan. The D gene is left open where the match is weak. Rows may omit the clone size; those that give it use once, few, many or a size class.

J gene: TRBJ1-2; clone size: few; D gene: TRBD1; V gene: TRBV5-1; CDR3 protein: CASSADGQGAGYGYTF; CDR3 DNA: TGCGCCAGCAGCGCGGATGGACAGGGGGCCGGCTATGGCTACACCTTC
J gene: TRBJ2-7; clone size: few; D gene: .; V gene: TRBV7-2; CDR3 protein: CASSFRVNSYEQYF; CDR3 DNA: TGTGCCAGCAGCTTTCGGGTGAACTCCTACGAGCAGTACTTC
J gene: TRBJ2-1; clone size: many; D gene: TRBD1; V gene: TRBV10-3; CDR3 protein: CAISDRTGGNEQFF; CDR3 DNA: TGTGCCATCAGTGACCGGACAGGGGGCAATGAGCAGTTCTTC
J gene: TRBJ1-4; clone size: few; D gene: TRBD1; V gene: TRBV2; CDR3 protein: CASSRDSHNEKLFF; CDR3 DNA: TGTGCCAGCAGTCGGGACAGCCATAATGAAAAACTGTTTTTT
J gene: TRBJ1-6; clone size: .; D gene: TRBD1; V gene: TRBV7-8; CDR3 protein: CASSQTGDNPPLHF; CDR3 DNA: TGTGCCAGCAGCCAGACAGGGGATAATCCACCCCTCCACTTT
J gene: TRBJ2-3; clone size: .; D gene: .; V gene: TRBV29-1; CDR3 protein: CSVGWDTQYF; CDR3 DNA: TGCAGCGTTGGCTGGGATACGCAGTATTTT
J gene: TRBJ1-2; clone size: .; D gene: TRBD1; V gene: TRBV7-8; CDR3 protein: CASSPPGQGSPRGYTF; CDR3 DNA: TGTGCCAGCAGCCCGCCGGGACAGGGATCTCCGCGAGGCTACACCTTC
J gene: TRBJ2-6; clone size: .; D gene: TRBD1; V gene: TRBV9; CDR3 protein: CASTPGQGSSGANVLTF; CDR3 DNA: TGTGCCAGCACCCCGGGACAGGGAAGCTCTGGGGCCAACGTCCTGACTTTC
J gene: TRBJ1-2; clone size: many; D gene: .; V gene: TRBV9; CDR3 protein: CASSATGLNYGYTF; CDR3 DNA: TGTGCCAGCAGCGCAACAGGGCTTAACTATGGCTACACCTTC
J gene: TRBJ2-7; clone size: few; D gene: .; V gene: TRBV27; CDR3 protein: CASSFGHYEQYF; CDR3 DNA: TGTGCCAGCAGTTTTGGGCACTACGAGCAGTACTTC
J gene: TRBJ2-3; clone size: few; D gene: .; V gene: TRBV5-1; CDR3 protein: CASSSQEGGTQYF; CDR3 DNA: TGCGCCAGCAGCTCCCAGGAAGGGGGTACGCAGTATTTT
J gene: TRBJ2-3; clone size: .; D gene: TRBD2; V gene: TRBV11-2; CDR3 protein: CAGSPLWSGEASDTQYF; CDR3 DNA: TGTGCCGGCAGCCCCCTATGGAGCGGGGAGGCATCAGATACGCAGTATTTT
J gene: TRBJ2-3; clone size: .; D gene: TRBD1; V gene: TRBV6-5; CDR3 protein: CASRGTGGGWDTQYF; CDR3 DNA: TGTGCCAGCAGGGGGACAGGGGGCGGTTGGGATACGCAGTATTTT
J gene: TRBJ2-7; clone size: .; D gene: .; V gene: TRBV6-6; CDR3 protein: CASSYRVQWGNEQYF; CDR3 DNA: TGTGCCAGCAGTTACCGGGTACAGTGGGGAAATGAGCAGTACTTC
J gene: TRBJ1-1; clone size: .; D gene: .; V gene: TRBV5-6; CDR3 protein: CASSTPGWGVNTEAFF; CDR3 DNA: TGTGCCAGCAGCACCCCAGGGTGGGGGGTGAACACTGAAGCTTTCTTT
J gene: TRBJ2-3; clone size: .; D gene: TRBD2; V gene: TRBV20-1; CDR3 protein: CSANSGGTDTQYF; CDR3 DNA: TGCAGTGCTAATAGCGGGGGAACAGATACGCAGTATTTT
J gene: TRBJ2-7; clone size: .; D gene: .; V gene: TRBV27; CDR3 protein: CASSLNAAYEQYF; CDR3 DNA: TGTGCCAGCAGCTTAAATGCGGCCTACGAGCAGTACTTC
J gene: TRBJ2-5; clone size: few; D gene: .; V gene: TRBV7-3; CDR3 protein: CASSSESSEETQYF; CDR3 DNA: TGTGCCAGCAGCTCAGAGAGCTCCGAAGAGACCCAGTACTTC
J gene: TRBJ1-2; clone size: .; D gene: TRBD1; V gene: TRBV4-1; CDR3 protein: CASSQPGQGAIYGYTF; CDR3 DNA: TGCGCCAGCAGCCAACCGGGACAGGGGGCAATCTATGGCTACACCTTC
J gene: TRBJ2-1; clone size: .; D gene: .; V gene: TRBV28; CDR3 protein: CASSFLPGTNEQFF; CDR3 DNA: TGTGCCAGCAGTTTCCTTCCAGGGACCAATGAGCAGTTCTTC
J gene: TRBJ1-2; clone size: .; D gene: .; V gene: TRBV6-6; CDR3 protein: CASRVELGGLNYGYTF; CDR3 DNA: TGTGCCAGCAGAGTTGAACTGGGGGGGCTTAACTATGGCTACACCTTC
J gene: TRBJ2-3; clone size: few; D gene: TRBD1; V gene: TRBV11-2; CDR3 protein: CATKGTGGLPLSTDTQYF; CDR3 DNA: TGTGCCACCAAAGGGACAGGGGGCCTTCCCCTCAGCACAGATACGCAGTATTTT
J gene: TRBJ2-5; clone size: many; D gene: TRBD2; V gene: TRBV7-7; CDR3 protein: CASSQTSGGEETQYF; CDR3 DNA: TGTGCCAGCAGCCAGACTAGCGGGGGGGAAGAGACCCAGTACTTC
J gene: TRBJ2-1; clone size: .; D gene: .; V gene: TRBV10-3; CDR3 protein: CAIRESRDNEQFF; CDR3 DNA: TGTGCCATCAGGGAGTCGAGGGACAATGAGCAGTTCTTC